This T cell receptor beta chain was recorded in a study of identical twins. Study-wide points: The degree of excess twin sharing was weaker in beta out-of-frame sequences. The study found excess low generation probability among twin-shared out-of-frame alpha sequences.

TCRdb ran MiXCR on the 5' RACE reads and lists one entry per CDR3 protein. The sample shows some 900,000 distinct CDR3 sequences, 9% to 15% of them seen only once. The CDR3 is 13 residues long. Germline V gene lookup returns CDR1 DFQATT and CDR2 SNEGSKA (reference sequence). V dropped 4 bases and J dropped 6; count of bases not matched to a gene: 7. This clonotype appeared a few times. Its specificity is not known. These data also formed part of another study, on yellow fever vaccine responses in identical twins.

The chain combines TRBV20-1 with TRBJ1-2; TRBD1 agrees at 8 bases. The material sequenced was PBMCs. The receptor's source is a woman under 30 in good health. DNA of the CDR3: TGCAGTGCTACAGGACAGGGAGGGGATGGCTACACCTTC. Protein product: CSATGQGGDGYTF.